Presented here are 9 T cell receptor beta chains from one specimen sequenced in a study of blood T cell repertoires in COVID-19. The data were produced by immunoSEQ multiplex PCR, yet TCRdb's version contains in-frame clones alone and is incomplete. The data contain 300,000 to 400,000 clones, more than 80% of them singletons. The sequenced sample consisted of PBMCs or T cells enriched from blood (not recorded which). The receptors were sampled from a man younger than 30 who had recovered from COVID-19.

The CDR3 is CASSINRGTEAFF. DNA for the CDR3: TGTGCCAGTAGTATTAACAGGGGCACTGAAGCTTTCTTT. The V gene is TRBV19, the J gene TRBJ1-1, with TRBD1 matching over 7 bases. Germline loops: CDR1 LNHDA, CDR2 SQIVND (reference sequence). V lost 3 bases, J lost 4 bases, and 2 bases stayed unmatched. The CDR3 has 13 amino acids.

In its sample, this clone was seen a few times. The rearrangement joins TRBV3-1 (or the pseudogene TRBV3-2) to TRBJ1-6; tentative D call: TRBD1 (5 bases). V lost 2 bases and J 10 bases, leaving 12 bases between the germline ends. Per germline, CDR1 LGHDT and CDR2 YNNKEL (reference sequence). The CDR3 is 14 amino acids. CDR3 in amino acids: CASSQYTGGSPLHF. CDR3 nucleotides: TGTGCCAGCAGCCAATATACCGGGGGATCACCCCTCCACTTT.

The CDR3 nucleotides read TGTGCCAGCAGACCCGCGGGGGCGCGCTCTGAAGCTTTCTTT. Its protein product is CASRPAGARSEAFF. The rearrangement links TRBV28 to TRBJ1-1; maybe TRBD1 (6 bases). The V end was cut by 6 bases, the J end by 6 bases, with 17 bases between. The germline gives CDR1 MDHEN, CDR2 SYDVKM. This CDR3 is 14 amino acids long.

The V gene is TRBV6-2 or TRBV6-3, the J gene TRBJ2-5; TRBD1 agrees at 10 bases. CDR1 MNHEY and CDR2 SVGEGT come from the germline V gene. The ends lost 2 bases at V and 5 bases at J; junction bases unmatched: 2. The CDR3 extends over 14 amino acids. The chain's CDR3 is CASSYRTGGETQYF. The CDR3 DNA sequence: TGTGCCAGCAGTTACCGGACAGGGGGGGAGACCCAGTACTTC.

This rearrangement joins TRBV6-5 to TRBJ1-1; D is possibly TRBD1 (5 bases). Germline CDR1 reads MNHEY; CDR2 reads SVGAGI. The CDR3 spans 15 residues. Trimming cost V 2 bases and J 3 bases, with 13 bases left between them. The CDR3 bases are TGTGCCAGCAGTTACGGGGCCGGCGTGGACACTGAAGCTTTCTTT. Amino acids: CASSYGAGVDTEAFF.

V usage is TRBV5-1 and J usage is TRBJ2-1; 10 positions match TRBD1. V was pared by 4 bases and J by 5 bases, with 3 bases of the junction left unmatched. This CDR3 comprises 14 residues. Germline lookup yields CDR1 SGHRS and CDR2 YFSETQ. The CDR3 loop reads CASSRQGADNEQFF. The DNA for the CDR3 is TGCGCCAGCAGCCGACAGGGGGCGGACAATGAGCAGTTCTTC.

The V and J genes are TRBV12-5 and TRBJ1-5; D is ambiguous. Germline V gene lookup returns CDR1 LGHNT and CDR2 FRNRAP. This CDR3 is 13 amino acids long. Trimming took 6 bases from V and 9 from J, leaving 15 bases between them. CDR3 nucleotides: TGTGCTAGTGGCACCGGGAGTTTGCGGCCCCAGCATTTT. Protein product: CASGTGSLRPQHF.

The V gene is TRBV13, the J gene TRBJ2-4, with TRBD2 matching over 13 bases. CDR3 length: 16 residues. V lost 5 bases and J lost 5; bases outside the gene matches: 6. Germline CDR1 is PRHDT and CDR2 is FYEKMQ (reference sequence). The CDR3 nucleotides are TGTGCCAGCAGCCCCGCCGGGACTAGCGGGGAAAACATTCAGTACTTC. Protein: CASSPAGTSGENIQYF. The whole variable domain, filled in from reference TRBV13 and TRBJ2-4, reads AAGVIQSPRHLIKEKRETATLKCYPIPRHDTVYWYQQGPGQDPQFLISFYEKMQSDKGSIPDRFSAQQFSDYHSELNMSSLELGDSALYFCASSPAGTSGENIQYFGAGTRLSVL.

The rearrangement uses TRBV29-1 and TRBJ2-7; unclear D gene. V was trimmed by 3 bases and J by 2 bases, leaving 8 bases between them. CDR1 is SQVTM, CDR2 ANQGSEA, per germline. The CDR3 has 12 amino acids. This chain's CDR3 is CSVDNGAYEQYF. CDR3 bases: TGCAGCGTTGATAATGGAGCCTACGAGCAGTACTTC.